This T cell receptor beta chain was sequenced in a study of metastatic and nonmetastatic thyroid tumors. About the research overall: Across blood and tumor or nodule tissue, repertoires from malignant and benign thyroid patients were compared with one another.

Not a single patient had been given any form of treatment at any point before undergoing thyroid surgery. Source study methods: To classify distant metastasis in papillary thyroid cancer, a model was built from CDR3 differences across clinicopathological groups. TCRdb re-called clones via MiXCR from the PCR reads. These V and J calls derive from TCRdb rather than the authors' analysis. The sample has approximately 84,000 clones, 15% seen once. The germline V and J ends were trimmed by 5 bases and 6 bases, with 19 bases remaining between them. From germline, CDR1 is DFQATT and CDR2 SNEGSKA (reference sequence). The CDR3 is 15 residues long. Concerning this clone itself: Its antigen is unidentified. A much bigger clone sits one base away, suggesting this may be a read error.

Study-wide results and limits: As reported, TCR beta diversity in blood and tumor was significantly higher in malignant thyroid tumors than in benign nodules.

The TCR was taken from a female donor with papillary thyroid cancer or a benign thyroid nodule (not recorded which). Some clones in this sample may be carry-over from other donors' samples. The sample consisted of blood. The genes are TRBV20-1 and TRBJ1-4; possibly TRBD1 for D (5 bases). The CDR3 nucleotides read TGCAGTGCTGGGGGAGGGGAGGGCCAAGATGAAAAACTGTTTTTT. This codes for CSAGGGEGQDEKLFF.